The 4 T cell receptor beta chains below all came from one sample that was sequenced in a study of T-cell memory formation after mild COVID-19. TCRdb recomputed calls from the 5' RACE reads with MiXCR, one row per CDR3 protein. The data hold some 270,000 distinct CDR3 sequences, with roughly 15% observed a single time. Sequencing input: PBMCs or a T cell subset sorted from them (not recorded which). The receptors derive from an adult woman who had mild COVID-19 (a few samples of this study predate the infection). Cell type and time point are not known.

V and J are TRBV7-6 and TRBJ2-7, with a possible D match to TRBD2 (7 bases). Germline CDR1 and CDR2: SGHVS and FNYEAQ. The V gene lost 1 base and the J gene lost 1 base, with 17 bases spanning the gap. The CDR3 is 17 amino acids. Written as DNA, the CDR3 is TGTGCCAGCAGCTTAGTCATGGCGGGGGCCGGTTCCTACGAGCAGTACTTC. It is translated as CASSLVMAGAGSYEQYF.

The V call is TRBV30, the J call TRBJ2-7; D is undetermined. The V gene's germline CDR1 is GTSNPN and CDR2 SVGIG (reference sequence). V gave up 2 bases and J gave up 7 bases, with 12 bases separating them. CDR3 size: 12 residues. The CDR3 region is CAWSRTMGEQYF. CDR3 DNA: TGTGCCTGGAGTAGGACCATGGGTGAGCAGTACTTC.

This clonotype was detected a few times. This chain uses TRBV7-9 with TRBJ1-1, with D unresolved. The V end lost 4 bases, the J end lost 5 bases, and 2 bases lay between the germline ends. The CDR3 covers 10 residues. CDR1 SEHNR and CDR2 FQNEAQ come from the germline V gene (reference sequence). The CDR3 loop reads CASSYTEAFF. The DNA for the CDR3 is TGTGCCAGCAGCTATACTGAAGCTTTCTTT.

The CDR3 is CSARGGQGRGEGYTF. Here the CDR3 DNA reads TGCAGTGCTAGAGGGGGACAGGGAAGGGGAGAAGGCTACACCTTC. This chain connects TRBV20-1 to TRBJ1-2, with TRBD1 identical over 9 bases. Germline V gene sequence: CDR1 DFQATT, CDR2 SNEGSKA (reference sequence). Unmatched junction bases numbered 11, after V lost 1 base and J lost 8 bases. The CDR3 has 15 residues.